This T cell receptor beta chain stems from a study of shared clonotypes between healthy human individuals (dated by TCRdb to about 2020). As for the study more broadly: The cohort comprised two women and three men aged 18 to 49 years. For each donor, CD4 naive and CD4 memory were each given three plates, CD8 naive was given two plates, and CD8 memory was given one plate. To estimate repertoire size and how much clonotype sharing occurs between individuals, the study deeply sequenced the blood TCR repertoires of five healthy adults. Libraries were prepared and TCR repertoires were sequenced by different laboratories using diverse techniques, in order to increase sequencing depth and limit assay-specific biases. Leukapheresis yielded between about 0.94 and 9.5 billion PBMCs per donor. Study-wide conclusions, independent of this receptor: Sampling was restricted to blood, and TCR repertoires in tissue are likely to differ from TCR repertoires in blood. Sharing across a few donors was observed for approximately 5% of naive CD4, over 3% of naive CD8, roughly 2.4% of memory CD4, and around 0.44% of memory CD8 clonotypes. Naive subsets generally had larger estimated clonotype richness than memory subsets did. The small number of donors limited the genetic and exposure-history diversity represented. Rarefaction of sorted-subset datasets indicated incomplete sequencing despite the large sequencing depth. Pairwise subsampling led to the expectation that sequencing depth would affect the degree of clonotype sharing among donors. Compared with non-shared clonotypes, the clonotypes found in all four sorted-subset donors had higher generation probabilities.

Using the deep immunoSEQ assay, TCR CDR3 regions were amplified from genomic DNA by multiplex PCR. Extracted genomic DNA from each cell subset was spread evenly across all wells of several immunoSEQ 96-well plates, with each plate serving as a replicate. For sorted subsets, 200 to 250 ng of genomic DNA, equivalent to some 30,000 T cell genomes, went into each replicate PCR. Purified libraries were quantified with a Qubit 3.0 fluorometer, sized on a Bioanalyzer 2100, and re-quantified with the KAPA Library Quantification kit. Every immunoSEQ 96-well plate was sequenced on a dedicated single-read 150-cycle Illumina NextSeq 550 flow cell. The original methods were these. The immunoSEQ output contained only junctional sequences without quality scores, so filtering could not match that applied to full-length reads. To assign V/J genes and CDR3, sequences were annotated against IMGT germline references using PyIR, a Python wrapper for IgBLAST v1.9. Reads were filtered out if the reads had weak V/J assignments (E-value above 1e-6), no CDR3, stop codons, out-of-frame junctions, or ambiguous translated residues. V3J clonotypes were defined as sequences sharing an identical inferred V gene, J gene, and CDR3 amino acid sequence. Percentage overlap between repertoires was computed as shared unique clonotypes divided by the size of the smaller repertoire. RTK rarefaction, the Chao1 estimator, and Recon v2.1 estimates of unobserved clonotypes were used to assess repertoire richness. For all TCRbeta clonotypes obtained by the gDNA method from a few donors, generation probabilities were computed with OLGA. The immuneACCESS repertoire file appears here via TCRdb, limited to in-frame rearrangements. These files lack a portion of the clones; in checked studies, under half of the deficit traces to unresolved V genes, and the cause of the others is not known. That table furnishes V, J and clone size, whereas the DNA furnished D and trimming. Within this sample are 2 million to 3 million clones, with 90% to 95% of them counted one time only. Around 0.4% of the sample goes to the ten largest clones.

The germline V gene (reference sequence) yields DFQATT for CDR1 and SNEGSKA for CDR2. Spanning cysteine to phenylalanine, the CDR3 consists of 10 amino acids. Only the CDR3 part of the read is kept: 30 bases, read in frame from the first base. The V end loses 6 bases and the J end loses 6 bases, and a stretch of 9 bases separates them. This clone occurred once. What this receptor recognizes is not known. No much larger clonotype is one base removed from it; base qualities were not supplied. Other DNA variants within this sample encode the same CDR3. Donors were healthy HIV-negative adults with no recently reported acute infections or vaccinations. Only Caucasian adults living in Nashville, Tennessee, USA were represented among the donors. CD4+ T cells were enriched by magnetic negative selection, after which naive cells were positively selected on CD45RA and the negative fraction was taken as the memory subset. After blood collection by leukapheresis, PBMCs were isolated using Ficoll-Histopaque density gradient centrifugation and then cryopreserved in the vapor phase of liquid nitrogen. Analytical flow cytometry was used to check the purity and quantity of each magnetically sorted T cell population. Genomic DNA was isolated from every sorted fraction and measured by UV absorbance on a Nanodrop 2000c.

The sequence derives from a man between 18 and 29 years old in good health. Some clones in this sample may be carry-over from other donors' samples. The sequenced sample consisted of naive CD4+ T cells from PBMCs. The cell subset or site label of this sample denotes: CD45RA+ positively selected. This chain joins TRBV20-1 to TRBJ2-7; the D gene is unclear. The CDR3 region has the sequence CSALDREQYF. The nucleotide sequence is TGCAGTGCCCTAGACCGCGAGCAGTACTTC.